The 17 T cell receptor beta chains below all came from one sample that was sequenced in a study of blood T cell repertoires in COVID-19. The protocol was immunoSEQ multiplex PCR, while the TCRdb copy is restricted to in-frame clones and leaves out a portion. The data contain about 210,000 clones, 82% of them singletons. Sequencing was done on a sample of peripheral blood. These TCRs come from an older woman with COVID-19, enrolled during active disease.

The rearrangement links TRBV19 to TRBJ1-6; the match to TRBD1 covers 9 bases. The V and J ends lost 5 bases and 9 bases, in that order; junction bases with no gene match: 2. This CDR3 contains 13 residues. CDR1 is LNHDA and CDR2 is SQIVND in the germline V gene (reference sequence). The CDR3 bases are TGTGCCAGTAGTGGACAGGGGTTTTCACCCCTCCACTTT. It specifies CASSGQGFSPLHF.

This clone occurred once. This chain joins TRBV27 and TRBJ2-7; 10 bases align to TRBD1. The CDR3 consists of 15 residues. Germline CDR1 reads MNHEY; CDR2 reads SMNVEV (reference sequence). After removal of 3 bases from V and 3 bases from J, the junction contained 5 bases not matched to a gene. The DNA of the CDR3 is TGTGCCAGCAGTTTTCGGGACAGGGGTTTCTACGAGCAGTACTTC. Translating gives CASSFRDRGFYEQYF.

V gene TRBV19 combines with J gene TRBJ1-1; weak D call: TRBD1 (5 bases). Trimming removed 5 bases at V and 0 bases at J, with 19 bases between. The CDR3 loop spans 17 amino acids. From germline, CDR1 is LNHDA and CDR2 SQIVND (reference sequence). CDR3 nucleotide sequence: TGTGCCAGTAGTTTTTGGGGGGAAGGCACGATGAACACTGAAGCTTTCTTT. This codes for CASSFWGEGTMNTEAFF. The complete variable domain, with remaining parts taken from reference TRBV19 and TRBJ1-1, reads DGGITQSPKYLFRKEGQNVTLSCEQNLNHDAMYWYRQDPGQGLRLIYYSQIVNDFQKGDIAEGYSVSREKKESFPLTVTSAQKNPTAFYLCASSFWGEGTMNTEAFFGQGTRLTVV.

The CDR3 DNA sequence: TGTGCCAGCAGACATGGACAGCTCTACGAGCAGTACTTC. Translation: CASRHGQLYEQYF. The gene calls are TRBV7-2 and TRBJ2-7, with a possible D match to TRBD1 (6 bases). The CDR3 extends over 13 amino acids. The germline V gene encodes CDR1 SGHTA and CDR2 FQGNSA. The V end was cut by 6 bases, the J end by 3 bases, with 12 bases between. The whole variable domain, filled in from reference TRBV7-2 and TRBJ2-7, reads GAGVSQSPSNKVTEKGKDVELRCDPISGHTALYWYRQSLGQGLEFLIYFQGNSAPDKSGLPSDRFSAERTGGSVSTLTIQRTQQEDSAVYLCASRHGQLYEQYFGPGTRLTVT.

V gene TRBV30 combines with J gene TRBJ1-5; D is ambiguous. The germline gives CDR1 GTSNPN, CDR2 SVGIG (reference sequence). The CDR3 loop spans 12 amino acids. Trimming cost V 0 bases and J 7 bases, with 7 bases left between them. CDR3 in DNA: TGTGCCTGGAGTGTTTATTCCCAGCCCCAGCATTTT. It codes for CAWSVYSQPQHF.

CDR3 sequence reads: CASSFEVSRAHEQYF. The CDR3 nucleotides read TGTGCCAGCAGCTTCGAAGTATCGAGGGCACACGAGCAGTACTTC. This chain joins TRBV7-2 and TRBJ2-7, with a possible D match to TRBD2 (5 bases). CDR3 length equals 15 residues. Per germline, CDR1 SGHTA and CDR2 FQGNSA. V was pared by 3 bases and J by 5 bases, with 17 bases between.

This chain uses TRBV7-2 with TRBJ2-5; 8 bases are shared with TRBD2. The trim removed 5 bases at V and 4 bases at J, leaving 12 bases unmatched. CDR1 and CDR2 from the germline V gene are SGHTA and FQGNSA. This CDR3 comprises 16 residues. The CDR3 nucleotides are TGTGCCAGCAGCCAGGATCTAGGGGCGGGGGGAGAGACCCAGTACTTC. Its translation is CASSQDLGAGGETQYF.

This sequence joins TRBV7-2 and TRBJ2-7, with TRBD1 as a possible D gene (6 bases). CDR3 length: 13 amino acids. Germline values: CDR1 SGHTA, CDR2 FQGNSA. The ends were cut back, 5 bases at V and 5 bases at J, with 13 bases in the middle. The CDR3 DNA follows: TGTGCCAGCAGCCGAACAGGGCTCCACGAGCAGTACTTC. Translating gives CASSRTGLHEQYF.

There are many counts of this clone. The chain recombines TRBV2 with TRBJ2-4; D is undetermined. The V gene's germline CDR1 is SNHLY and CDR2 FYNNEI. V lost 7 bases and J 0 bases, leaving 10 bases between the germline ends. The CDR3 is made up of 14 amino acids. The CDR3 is CASKEELAKNIQYF. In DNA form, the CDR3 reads TGTGCCAGCAAAGAGGAGCTAGCCAAAAACATTCAGTACTTC.

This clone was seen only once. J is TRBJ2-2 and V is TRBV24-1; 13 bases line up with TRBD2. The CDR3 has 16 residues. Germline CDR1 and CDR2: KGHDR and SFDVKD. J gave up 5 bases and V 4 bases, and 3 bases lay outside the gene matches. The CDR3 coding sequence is TGTGCCACCAGTGACGGACTAGCGGGAGAGACCGGGGAGCTGTTTTTT. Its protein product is CATSDGLAGETGELFF.

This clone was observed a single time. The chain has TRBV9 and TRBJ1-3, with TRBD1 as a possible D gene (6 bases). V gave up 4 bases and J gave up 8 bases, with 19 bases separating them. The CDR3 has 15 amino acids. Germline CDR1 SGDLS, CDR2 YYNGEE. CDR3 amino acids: CASSFMVGAGHTIYF. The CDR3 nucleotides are TGTGCCAGCAGCTTTATGGTGGGGGCCGGACACACCATATATTTT.

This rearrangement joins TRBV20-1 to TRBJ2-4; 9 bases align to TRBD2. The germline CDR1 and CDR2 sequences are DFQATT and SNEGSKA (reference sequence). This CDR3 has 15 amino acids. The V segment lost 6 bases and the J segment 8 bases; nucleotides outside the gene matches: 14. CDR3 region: CSASPPLAGKDIQYF. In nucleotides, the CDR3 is TGCAGTGCCAGTCCCCCACTAGCGGGTAAAGACATTCAGTACTTC.

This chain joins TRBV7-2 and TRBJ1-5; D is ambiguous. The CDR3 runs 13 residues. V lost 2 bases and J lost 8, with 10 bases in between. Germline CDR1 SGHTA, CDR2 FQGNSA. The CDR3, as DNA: TGTGCCAGCAGCTTATCCCTCGGGGAGCCCCAGCATTTT. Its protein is CASSLSLGEPQHF.

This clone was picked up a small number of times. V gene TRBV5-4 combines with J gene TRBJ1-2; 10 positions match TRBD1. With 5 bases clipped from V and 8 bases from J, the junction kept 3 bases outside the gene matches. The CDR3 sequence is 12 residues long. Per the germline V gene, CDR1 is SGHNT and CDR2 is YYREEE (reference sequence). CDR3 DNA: TGTGCCAGCAGTGACAGGGGGCGAGGCTACACCTTC. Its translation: CASSDRGRGYTF. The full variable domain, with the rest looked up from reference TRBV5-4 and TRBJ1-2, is ETGVTQSPTHLIKTRGQQVTLRCSSQSGHNTVSWYQQALGQGPQFIFQYYREEENGRGNFPPRFSGLQFPNYSSELNVNALELDDSALYLCASSDRGRGYTFGSGTRLTVV.

CDR3 bases: TGTGCCACCAGTCATAGCGGGATCCAAGAGACCCAGTACTTC. It specifies CATSHSGIQETQYF. V and J are TRBV24-1 and TRBJ2-5; TRBD2 matches 8 bases. Germline V CDR1 and CDR2: KGHDR, SFDVKD. V was clipped by 6 bases and J by 1 base; unmatched bases: 3. This CDR3 comprises 14 residues.

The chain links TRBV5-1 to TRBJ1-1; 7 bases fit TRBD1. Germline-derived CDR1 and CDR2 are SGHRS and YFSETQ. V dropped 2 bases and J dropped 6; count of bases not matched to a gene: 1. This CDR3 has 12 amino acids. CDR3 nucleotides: TGCGCCAGCAGCTTTGGACAGGCTGAAGCTTTCTTT. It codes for CASSFGQAEAFF.

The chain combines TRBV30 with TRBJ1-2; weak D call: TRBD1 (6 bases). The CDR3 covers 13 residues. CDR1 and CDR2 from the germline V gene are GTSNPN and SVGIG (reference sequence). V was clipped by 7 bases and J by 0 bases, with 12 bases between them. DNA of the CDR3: TGTGCCTTAACCGACAGGTCTAACTATGGCTACACCTTC. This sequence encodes CALTDRSNYGYTF.